Sequencing of this T cell receptor (beta chain) was carried out in a study of T cell responses to AZD1222 COVID-19 vaccine. Second-dose timings of about 4 or about 12 weeks were pooled. Study findings and constraints: Spike-specific TCR breadth rose after two AZD1222 doses, and depth rose as well. None of the repertoires were sampled until the peak T cell response had passed. At 160-218 and 743-854, vaccine-associated CD4 TCRs were dominant, and they spanned spike.

Notes on this clone: Antigen unknown.

Data came from immunoSEQ multiplex PCR; TCRdb stores just in-frame clones and leaves some out. The data show around 120,000 clones, about 79% seen once. The V gene's germline CDR1 is LNHNV and CDR2 YYDKDF (reference sequence). Losses at the gene ends were 0 bases for V and 5 bases for J; bases not matched to a gene: 6. The CDR3 consists of 16 residues. J is TRBJ2-3 and V is TRBV15; 9 nucleotides align to TRBD1. The starting material was peripheral blood, obtained 28 days after the second AZD1222 dose. The receptor comes from an adult who received the AZD1222 COVID-19 vaccine. This CDR3 reads CATSRDKGQGLDTQYF. Written as DNA, the CDR3 is TGTGCCACCAGCAGAGATAAGGGACAGGGCTTAGATACGCAGTATTTT.